Listed here are 10 T cell receptor beta chains from one sample, sequenced in a study of OX40 agonist ivuxolimab in advanced cancers. Using immunoSEQ multiplex PCR, the repertoire was profiled, and TCRdb retains in-frame clones only, with some absent. The sample comprises roughly 14,000 clones, 82% of which are singletons, and around 45% rests with the top ten. The source was CD4+ or CD8+ T cells sorted from blood, collected in a trial of the OX40 agonist ivuxolimab. The receptors were sampled from an adult with an advanced solid tumor such as melanoma, head and neck, liver or kidney cancer.

DNA for the CDR3: TGTGCCAGCAGTCCGGCCGGGGGGAACTACAATGAGCAGTTCTTC. As protein: CASSPAGGNYNEQFF. This rearrangement joins TRBV28 to TRBJ2-1, with 7 nucleotides matching TRBD2. Trimming cost V 5 bases and J 3 bases; bases outside gene matches: 7. The CDR3 spans 15 residues. Germline V gene sequence: CDR1 MDHEN, CDR2 SYDVKM.

The chain's CDR3 is CASSRRGGRPYEQYF. In DNA, the CDR3 is TGTGCCAGCTCACGACGGGGCGGGAGGCCCTACGAGCAGTACTTC. The V call is TRBV18, the J call TRBJ2-7; 8 bases map to TRBD2. Per the germline V gene, CDR1 is KGHSH and CDR2 is LQKENI. The V and J ends lost 4 bases and 2 bases, in that order; junction bases with no gene match: 7. CDR3 length equals 15 residues.

The J gene is TRBJ2-7, the V gene TRBV7-9; D gene unclear. The CDR3 has 11 amino acids. The germline gives CDR1 SEHNR, CDR2 FQNEAQ (reference sequence). V lost 5 bases, J lost 3 bases, and 5 bases lay in between. CDR3 in DNA: TGTGCCAGCAGCCCTGACTACGAGCAGTACTTC. Its protein is CASSPDYEQYF.

The table lists this clone with a few counts. This chain uses TRBV10-2 with TRBJ1-1, with D unresolved. This CDR3 spans 12 amino acids. V dropped 6 bases and J dropped 1 base, with 6 bases sitting between them. Germline CDR1 reads WSHSY; CDR2 reads SAAADI. This chain's CDR3 is CASRAANTEAFF. CDR3 in DNA: TGCGCCAGCAGGGCAGCGAACACTGAAGCTTTCTTT.

The CDR3 region is CASSPGGNQPQHF. The DNA of the CDR3 is TGTGCCAGCTCACCTGGCGGGAATCAGCCCCAGCATTTT. The gene calls are TRBV18 and TRBJ1-5, with D unclear. Germline assignment: CDR1 KGHSH and CDR2 LQKENI. V was trimmed by 3 bases and J by 4 bases, leaving 7 bases between them. This CDR3 contains 13 residues. Using reference TRBV18 and TRBJ1-5 for the parts outside the CDR3, the full variable domain is NAGVMQNPRHLVRRRGQEARLRCSPMKGHSHVYWYRQLPEEGLKFMVYLQKENIIDESGMPKERFSAEFPKEGPSILRIQQVVRGDSAAYFCASSPGGNQPQHFGDGTRLSIL.

The J gene is TRBJ2-3, the V gene TRBV7-9; tentative D call: TRBD2 (5 bases). Looked up from germline, CDR1 is SEHNR and CDR2 is FQNEAQ (reference sequence). V was shortened by 4 bases and J by 2 bases, with 16 bases between the two germline ends. This CDR3 is built from 16 residues. CDR3 coding DNA: TGTGCCAGCAGCTCCTCCCGGGCTAGCCTCACAGATACGCAGTATTTT. This encodes CASSSSRASLTDTQYF.

V usage is TRBV29-1 and J usage is TRBJ2-2; D is perhaps TRBD1 (5 bases). The CDR3 extends over 13 amino acids. CDR1 SQVTM and CDR2 ANQGSEA come from the germline V gene. This CDR3 is CTAGKVNTGELFF. In DNA, the CDR3 is TGCACCGCAGGGAAAGTGAACACCGGGGAGCTGTTTTTT.

The chain couples TRBV4-3 to TRBJ2-1, with a weak D call TRBD1 (5 bases). The germline gives CDR1 LGHNA, CDR2 YSLEER. V lost 1 base and J lost 4, with 14 bases in between. The CDR3 is 16 residues long. The DNA for the CDR3 is TGCGCCAGCAGCCAAGTCGCGCAAGGGGCTTACAATGAGCAGTTCTTC. Amino acid sequence: CASSQVAQGAYNEQFF.

This clone was counted a single time. The chain joins TRBV19 to TRBJ1-4; the match to TRBD1 covers 7 bases. The germline CDR1 and CDR2 sequences are LNHDA and SQIVND (reference sequence). This CDR3 has 15 residues. The ends lost 6 bases at V and 0 bases at J; junction bases unmatched: 4. The CDR3 loop is CASSAGTATNEKLFF. The CDR3 nucleotides read TGTGCCAGTAGCGCCGGGACAGCAACTAATGAAAAACTGTTTTTT.

This rearrangement joins TRBV4-1 to TRBJ2-7, with 9 bases lining up with TRBD2. The CDR3 loop spans 18 amino acids. With 0 bases clipped from V and 4 bases from J, the junction kept 13 bases outside the gene matches. Germline CDR1 is MGHRA and CDR2 is YSYEKL. CDR3 nucleotide sequence: TGCGCCAGCAGCCAAGAGGGATCCTTAGCGGGAGACGTTTACGAGCAGTACTTC. It specifies CASSQEGSLAGDVYEQYF.